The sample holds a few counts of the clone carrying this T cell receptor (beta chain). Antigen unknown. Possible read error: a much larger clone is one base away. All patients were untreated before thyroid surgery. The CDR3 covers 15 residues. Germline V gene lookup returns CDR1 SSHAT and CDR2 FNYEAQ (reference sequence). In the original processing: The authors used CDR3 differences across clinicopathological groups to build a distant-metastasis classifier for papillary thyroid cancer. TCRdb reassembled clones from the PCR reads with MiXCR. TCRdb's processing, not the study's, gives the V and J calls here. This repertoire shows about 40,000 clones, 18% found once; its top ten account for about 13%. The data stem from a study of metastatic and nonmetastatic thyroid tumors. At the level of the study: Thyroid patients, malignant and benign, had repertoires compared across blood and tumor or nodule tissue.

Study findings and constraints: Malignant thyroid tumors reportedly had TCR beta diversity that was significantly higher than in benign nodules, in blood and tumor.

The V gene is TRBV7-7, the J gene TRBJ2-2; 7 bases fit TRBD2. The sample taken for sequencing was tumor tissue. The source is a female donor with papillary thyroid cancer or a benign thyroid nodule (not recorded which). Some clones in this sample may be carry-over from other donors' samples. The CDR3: CASSLTSAVTVELFF. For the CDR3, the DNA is TGTGCTAGCAGCCTTACTAGCGCCGTCACCGTGGAGCTGTTTTTT.